This passage covers 18 T cell receptor beta chains from one sample sequenced in a study of blood T cell repertoires in COVID-19. TCRdb's copy holds only in-frame clones and misses some; the assay was immunoSEQ multiplex PCR. Altogether some 510,000 clones are present, 88% being singletons, with the ten largest covering 1.5% to 2%. The sequencing sample was made of PBMCs or T cells enriched from blood (not recorded which). These receptors were collected from a woman aged 40 to 49 who had recovered from COVID-19.

The CDR3 sequence is CAISEGLSGYTF. The CDR3, as DNA: TGTGCCATCAGTGAGGGGCTTAGTGGCTACACCTTC. V usage is TRBV10-3 and J usage is TRBJ1-2, with D uncertain. CDR1 is ENHRY, CDR2 SYGVKD, per germline. The CDR3 loop spans 12 amino acids. Trimming shortened V by 2 bases and J by 7 bases, and 8 bases separated the two germline ends.

The chain has TRBV27 and TRBJ1-3; D is unclear. V was trimmed by 3 bases and J by 3 bases, leaving 12 bases between them. The germline gives CDR1 MNHEY, CDR2 SMNVEV (reference sequence). The CDR3 contains 15 residues. The CDR3 spells CASSLMRGNGNTIYF. The CDR3 nucleotides are TGTGCCAGCAGTTTGATGAGAGGGAATGGAAACACCATATATTTT.

This clone was seen a handful of times. As DNA, the CDR3 is TGTGCCAGCAGCCCCCAGGGAAATCAGCCCCAGCATTTT. Its protein product is CASSPQGNQPQHF. V is TRBV7-9 and J is TRBJ1-5; D perhaps matches TRBD1 (5 bases). There are 13 residues in the CDR3. V lost 5 bases, J lost 4 bases, and 9 bases lay in between. CDR1 and CDR2 (germline): SEHNR, FQNEAQ (reference sequence).

The chain joins TRBV7-9 to TRBJ1-1, with 9 bases aligning to TRBD1. The CDR3 runs 15 residues. Looked up from germline, CDR1 is SEHNR and CDR2 is FQNEAQ (reference sequence). V shed 5 bases, J shed 5 bases, and the junction held 9 bases outside the gene matches. CDR3 DNA: TGTGCCAGCAGCAACGACGGACAGGGGAGGACTGAAGCTTTCTTT. This sequence encodes CASSNDGQGRTEAFF.

The rearrangement joins TRBV5-1 to TRBJ2-5; the match to TRBD1 covers 9 bases. J gave up 4 bases and V 4 bases, and 5 bases lay outside the gene matches. The germline CDR1 and CDR2 sequences are SGHRS and YFSETQ. The CDR3 extends over 14 amino acids. The chain's CDR3 is CASSPDRGGETQYF. CDR3 nucleotide sequence: TGCGCCAGCAGCCCGGACAGGGGTGGAGAGACCCAGTACTTC.

This clone occurred a few times. The chain has TRBV5-5 and TRBJ1-1; the match to TRBD1 covers 8 bases. Per germline, CDR1 SGHKS and CDR2 YYEKEE (reference sequence). Losses at the gene ends were 4 bases for V and 7 bases for J; bases not matched to a gene: 9. The CDR3 spans 14 residues. Here the CDR3 DNA reads TGTGCCAGCAGCCCGTCGGGACAGGCGGTTGAAGCTTTCTTT. Its translation: CASSPSGQAVEAFF.

The chain links TRBV19 to TRBJ2-7; 7 bases fit TRBD1. With 5 bases clipped from V and 2 bases from J, the junction kept 6 bases outside the gene matches. This CDR3 has 14 residues. CDR1 and CDR2 from the germline V gene are LNHDA and SQIVND (reference sequence). As DNA, the CDR3 is TGTGCCAGTAGTCGGGACAGCCAAGCCTACGAGCAGTACTTC. This codes for CASSRDSQAYEQYF.

The V call is TRBV13, the J call TRBJ2-7, with D tentatively TRBD2 (5 bases). The ends were cut back, 4 bases at V and 3 bases at J, with 10 bases in the middle. There are 13 residues in the CDR3. Germline V gene lookup returns CDR1 PRHDT and CDR2 FYEKMQ (reference sequence). CDR3 nucleotide sequence: TGTGCCAGCAGCTCAGGCCGGGACTACGAGCAGTACTTC. Translated, it gives CASSSGRDYEQYF.

The V and J genes are TRBV15 and TRBJ2-7, with TRBD1 matching 8 bases. Germline CDR1 and CDR2: LNHNV and YYDKDF (reference sequence). The V and J ends lost 3 bases and 3 bases, in that order; junction bases with no gene match: 4. This CDR3 spans 14 amino acids. Written as DNA, the CDR3 is TGTGCCACCAGCAGTACAGGGGGTCGCTACGAGCAGTACTTC. Residues: CATSSTGGRYEQYF.

The CDR3 coding sequence is TGTGCCAGCAGCGTAGATGCAGGGATGAATTCACCCCTCCACTTT. As protein: CASSVDAGMNSPLHF. The V and J genes are TRBV9 and TRBJ1-6; TRBD1 might be the D (5 bases). This CDR3 region has 15 residues. Per germline, CDR1 SGDLS and CDR2 YYNGEE. Trimming left V 0 bases short and J 7 bases short, with 11 bases between.

Regarding this clone: Other DNA sequences in the same sample also yield this CDR3. The chain is built from TRBV18 and TRBJ1-1; D ambiguous. Germline lookup yields CDR1 KGHSH and CDR2 LQKENI. The ends were cut back, 1 base at V and 1 base at J, with 4 bases in the middle. The CDR3 consists of 13 residues. The CDR3 loop reads CASSPQRNTEAFF. The CDR3 DNA follows: TGTGCCAGCTCACCACAGCGGAACACTGAAGCTTTCTTT.

V is TRBV29-1 and J is TRBJ2-6; a weak D match, TRBD2 (5 bases). Trimming removed 7 bases from V and 3 bases from J, with 16 bases in between. CDR1 and CDR2 from the germline V gene are SQVTM and ANQGSEA. CDR3 size: 15 residues. The CDR3 DNA sequence: TGCAGCGCCACGAGCCGGGCGGGTGGGGCCAACGTCCTGACTTTC. Its protein is CSATSRAGGANVLTF.

The chain is built from TRBV5-4 and TRBJ2-7, with 13 bases aligning to TRBD2. CDR1 SGHNT and CDR2 YYREEE come from the germline V gene (reference sequence). This CDR3 region has 16 residues. V lost 3 bases, J lost 3 bases, and 6 bases stayed unmatched. CDR3 in amino acids: CASSWGTSGKIYEQYF. As DNA, the CDR3 is TGTGCCAGCAGCTGGGGGACTAGCGGGAAGATCTACGAGCAGTACTTC.

This clone was counted a few times. V gene TRBV5-1 combines with J gene TRBJ1-5, with D tentatively TRBD1 (5 bases). CDR3 length: 14 residues. The ends were cut back, 4 bases at V and 4 bases at J, with 12 bases in the middle. Germline V gene lookup returns CDR1 SGHRS and CDR2 YFSETQ. In nucleotides, the CDR3 is TGCGCCAGCAGCCAGGGAGGACAAAATCAGCCCCAGCATTTT. The encoded protein is CASSQGGQNQPQHF.

V usage is TRBV6-2 or TRBV6-3 and J usage is TRBJ2-7; 9 nucleotides align to TRBD1. CDR1 and CDR2 (germline): MNHEY, SVGEGT. The CDR3 loop spans 13 amino acids. Trimming cost V 6 bases and J 4 bases; bases outside gene matches: 4. The CDR3 DNA reads as TGTGCCAGCAGCTGGGACAGGGTGTACGAGCAGTACTTC. The encoded protein is CASSWDRVYEQYF.

J is TRBJ2-5 and V is TRBV7-2, with D unclear. The germline CDR1 and CDR2 sequences are SGHTA and FQGNSA. This CDR3 contains 14 residues. Trimming left V 4 bases short and J 1 base short, with 10 bases between. The CDR3 loop is CASSYVPSQETQYF. The DNA for the CDR3 is TGTGCCAGCAGCTACGTTCCTAGCCAAGAGACCCAGTACTTC.

The chain carries TRBV5-6 and TRBJ2-5; D unresolved. The CDR3 runs to 14 residues. Germline values: CDR1 SGHDT, CDR2 YYEEEE. With 2 bases removed from V and 5 bases from J, the gap between germline ends came to 13 bases. CDR3 nucleotides: TGTGCCAGCAGCTTTAGTAATCGCCGGGAGACCCAGTACTTC. This translates into CASSFSNRRETQYF.

Details on this clone: Other nucleotide sequences from this sample produce the same CDR3. This chain connects TRBV9 to TRBJ2-7; 11 positions match TRBD2. V shed 0 bases and J 2 bases; nucleotides not matched to a gene: 4. This CDR3 comprises 16 residues. Germline CDR1 SGDLS, CDR2 YYNGEE. The CDR3 protein is CASSVGGTSGAYEQYF. The DNA for the CDR3 is TGTGCCAGCAGCGTAGGAGGGACTAGCGGAGCCTACGAGCAGTACTTC.